These T cell receptor beta chains were read from a single sample in a study of blood T cell repertoires in COVID-19. Produced via immunoSEQ multiplex PCR; TCRdb's table is partial and in-frame only. The sample records about 260,000 clones, about 90% being singletons. The sequencing input was PBMCs or T cells enriched from blood (not recorded which). Source of these receptors: a woman aged 25 to 45 with acute COVID-19. Both conserved end residues are part of each CDR3. The order of the fields is J gene, V gene, CDR3 protein.

>TRBJ1-1|TRBV7-2
CASSLVSLMNTEAFF
>TRBJ1-1|TRBV6-1
CASSETGETEAFF
>TRBJ2-1|TRBV5-1
CASSYQAMTSGIGYNEQFF
>TRBJ2-3|TRBV28
CASRPQGLAGASTDTQYF
>TRBJ2-7|TRBV27
CASSLGSSGRPYEQYF
>TRBJ2-3|TRBV19
CASSIAGTSGRQDTQYF
>TRBJ1-6|TRBV28
CASSFNVRGSSPLHF
>TRBJ1-5|TRBV6-5
CASSYGQGNQPQHF
>TRBJ2-2|TRBV27
CASAQGGANTGELFF
>TRBJ1-5|TRBV19
CASSKDRAGGQPQHF
>TRBJ1-5|TRBV10-3
CAISRTGEVGQPQHF
>TRBJ2-1|TRBV18
CASSPLRAGMNEQFF
>TRBJ1-1|TRBV28
CASSLPATGVSDYSEAFF
>TRBJ2-2|TRBV27
CASSLSWELFF
>TRBJ2-7|TRBV5-4
CASSLEGTSSYEQYF
>TRBJ2-7|TRBV3-1/TRBV3-2
CASSRAPGGSYEQYF
>TRBJ2-2|TRBV6-6
CASRHLGTGRTELFF
>TRBJ2-7|TRBV7-9
CASSLSSGSSYEQYF
>TRBJ2-5|TRBV15
CATSSDRGPGETQYF
>TRBJ1-2|TRBV15
CATSGPGLGGYTF
>TRBJ2-7|TRBV7-8
CASSSSGLDTYEQYF
>TRBJ2-5|TRBV27
CASSPDLGLALKTQYF
>TRBJ2-3|TRBV30
CAWSGTGERTDTQYF